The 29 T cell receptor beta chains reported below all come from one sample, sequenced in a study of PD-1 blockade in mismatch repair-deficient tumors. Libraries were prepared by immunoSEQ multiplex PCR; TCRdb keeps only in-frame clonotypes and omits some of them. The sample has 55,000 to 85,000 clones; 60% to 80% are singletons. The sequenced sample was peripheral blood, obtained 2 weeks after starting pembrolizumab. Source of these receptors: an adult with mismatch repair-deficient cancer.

CDR3 bases: TGCGCCAGCAGTGAGGTGGGGAGCTCCTACAATGAGCAGTTCTTC. This sequence encodes CASSEVGSSYNEQFF. The chain uses TRBV10-2 and TRBJ2-1; tentative D call: TRBD2 (5 bases). Deletions cut 2 bases from V and 0 bases from J, with 8 bases between. Germline V gives CDR1 WSHSY, CDR2 SAAADI. CDR3 size: 15 residues.

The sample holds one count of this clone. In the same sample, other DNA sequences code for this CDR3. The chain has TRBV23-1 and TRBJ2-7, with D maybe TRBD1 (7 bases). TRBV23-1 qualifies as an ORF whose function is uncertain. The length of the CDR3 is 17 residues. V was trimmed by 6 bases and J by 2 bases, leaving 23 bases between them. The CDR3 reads CASSHYGGGSRTYEQYF. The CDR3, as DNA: TGCGCCAGCAGCCATTACGGAGGGGGCTCTAGGACCTACGAGCAGTACTTC.

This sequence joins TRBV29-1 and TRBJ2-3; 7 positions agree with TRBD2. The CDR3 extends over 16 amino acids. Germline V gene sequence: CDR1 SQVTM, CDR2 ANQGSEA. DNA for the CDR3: TGCAGTTCCGCACCTTGGGGGAGGGCCTCAGCAGATACGCAGTATTTT. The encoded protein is CSSAPWGRASADTQYF.

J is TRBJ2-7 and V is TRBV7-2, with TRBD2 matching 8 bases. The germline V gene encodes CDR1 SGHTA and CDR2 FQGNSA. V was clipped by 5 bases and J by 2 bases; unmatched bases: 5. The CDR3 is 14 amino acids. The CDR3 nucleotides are TGTGCCAGCAGCCGGCGGGGGGACACCTACGAGCAGTACTTC. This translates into CASSRRGDTYEQYF.

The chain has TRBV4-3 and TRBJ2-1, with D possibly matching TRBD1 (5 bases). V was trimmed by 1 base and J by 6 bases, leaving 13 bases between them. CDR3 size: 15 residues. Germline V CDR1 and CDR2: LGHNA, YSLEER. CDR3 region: CASSQAAQGGNEQFF. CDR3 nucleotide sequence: TGCGCCAGCAGCCAAGCCGCTCAGGGCGGCAATGAGCAGTTCTTC.

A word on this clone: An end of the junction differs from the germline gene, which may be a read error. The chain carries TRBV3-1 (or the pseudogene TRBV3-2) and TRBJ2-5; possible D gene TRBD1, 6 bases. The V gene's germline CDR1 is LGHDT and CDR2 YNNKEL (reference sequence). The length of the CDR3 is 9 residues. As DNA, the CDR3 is TGTGCCAAAAGGGACACAGGGAACTTC. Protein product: CAKRDTGNF.

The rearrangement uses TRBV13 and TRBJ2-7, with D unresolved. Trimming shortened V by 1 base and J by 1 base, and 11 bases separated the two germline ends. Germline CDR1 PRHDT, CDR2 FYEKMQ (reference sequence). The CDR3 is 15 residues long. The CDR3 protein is CASSLVGRASYEQYF. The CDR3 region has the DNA TGTGCCAGCAGCTTAGTTGGACGGGCATCCTACGAGCAGTACTTC.

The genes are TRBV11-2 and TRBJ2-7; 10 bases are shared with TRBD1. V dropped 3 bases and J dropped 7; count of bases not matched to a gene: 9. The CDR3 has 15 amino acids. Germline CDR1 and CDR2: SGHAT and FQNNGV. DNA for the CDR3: TGTGCCAGCAGCTTCTTGACAGGGGGCTCGGGGGAGCAGTACTTC. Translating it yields CASSFLTGGSGEQYF.

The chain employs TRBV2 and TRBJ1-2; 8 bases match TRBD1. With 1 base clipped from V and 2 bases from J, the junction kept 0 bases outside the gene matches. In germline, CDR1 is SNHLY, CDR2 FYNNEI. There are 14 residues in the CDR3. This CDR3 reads CASSEGTGNYGYTF. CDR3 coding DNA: TGTGCCAGCAGTGAAGGGACAGGGAACTATGGCTACACCTTC.

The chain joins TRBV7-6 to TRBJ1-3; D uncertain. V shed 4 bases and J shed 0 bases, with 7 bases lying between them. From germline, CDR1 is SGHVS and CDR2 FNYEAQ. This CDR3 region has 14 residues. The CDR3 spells CASSSASSGNTIYF. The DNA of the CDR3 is TGTGCCAGCAGCTCTGCGAGCTCTGGAAACACCATATATTTT.

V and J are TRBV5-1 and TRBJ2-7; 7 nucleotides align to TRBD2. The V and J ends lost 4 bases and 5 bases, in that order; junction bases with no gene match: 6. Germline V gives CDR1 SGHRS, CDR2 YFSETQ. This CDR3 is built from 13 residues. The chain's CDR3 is CASSGGRGDEQYF. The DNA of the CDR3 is TGCGCCAGCAGCGGCGGGAGAGGGGACGAGCAGTACTTC.

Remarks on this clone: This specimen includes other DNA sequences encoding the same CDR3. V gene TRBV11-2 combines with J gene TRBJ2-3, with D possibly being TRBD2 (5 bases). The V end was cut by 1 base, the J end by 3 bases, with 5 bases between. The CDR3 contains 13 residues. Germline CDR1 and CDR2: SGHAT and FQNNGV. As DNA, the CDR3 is TGTGCCAGCAGCTTAGCGGGAACAGATACGCAGTATTTT. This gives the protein CASSLAGTDTQYF.

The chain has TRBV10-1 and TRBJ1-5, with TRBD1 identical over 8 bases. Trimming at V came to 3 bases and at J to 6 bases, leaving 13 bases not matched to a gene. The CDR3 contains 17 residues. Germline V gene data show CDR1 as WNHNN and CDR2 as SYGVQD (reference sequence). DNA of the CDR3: TGCGCCAGCAGTGAATTGTCCCACAGGGGGGTAGGTCAGCCCCAGCATTTT. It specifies CASSELSHRGVGQPQHF.

This CDR3 reads CAWSVGHSGNEQFF. The CDR3 coding sequence is TGTGCCTGGAGTGTAGGGCATAGCGGCAATGAGCAGTTCTTC. The V and J genes are TRBV30 and TRBJ2-1, with a weak D call TRBD2 (6 bases). V dropped 0 bases and J dropped 6 bases, with 12 bases sitting between them. The germline gives CDR1 GTSNPN, CDR2 SVGIG (reference sequence). The CDR3 covers 14 residues.

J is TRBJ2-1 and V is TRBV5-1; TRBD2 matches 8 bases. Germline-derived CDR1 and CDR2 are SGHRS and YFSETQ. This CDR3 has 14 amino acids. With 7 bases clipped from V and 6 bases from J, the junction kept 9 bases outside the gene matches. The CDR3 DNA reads TGCGCCAGCTCCGGAGCGGGAGAGATCAATGAGCAGTTCTTC. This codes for CASSGAGEINEQFF.

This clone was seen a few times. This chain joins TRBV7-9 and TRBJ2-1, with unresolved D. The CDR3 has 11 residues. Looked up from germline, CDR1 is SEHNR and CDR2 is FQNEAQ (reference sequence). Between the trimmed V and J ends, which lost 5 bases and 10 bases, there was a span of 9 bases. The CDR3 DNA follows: TGTGCCAGCAGCCATCAACGCGAGCAGTTCTTC. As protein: CASSHQREQFF.

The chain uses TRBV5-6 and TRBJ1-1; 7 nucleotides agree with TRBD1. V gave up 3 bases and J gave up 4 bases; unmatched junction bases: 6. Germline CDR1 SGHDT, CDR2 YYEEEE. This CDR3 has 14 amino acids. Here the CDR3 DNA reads TGTGCCAGCAGCTACGGGGCAGGGGGCACTGAAGCTTTCTTT. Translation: CASSYGAGGTEAFF.

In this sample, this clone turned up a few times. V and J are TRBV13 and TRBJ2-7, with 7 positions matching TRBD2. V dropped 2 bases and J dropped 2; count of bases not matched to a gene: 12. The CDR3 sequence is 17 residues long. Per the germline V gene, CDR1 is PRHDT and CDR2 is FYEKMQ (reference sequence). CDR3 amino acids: CASSLSHRREQTYEQYF. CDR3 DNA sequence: TGTGCCAGCAGCTTATCCCATCGGCGGGAGCAGACCTACGAGCAGTACTTC.

CDR3 amino acids: CASSLDNQPQHF. The CDR3, as DNA: TGTGCCAGCTCACTAGACAATCAGCCCCAGCATTTT. The chain employs TRBV18 and TRBJ1-5; D not certain. CDR1 is KGHSH, CDR2 LQKENI, per germline. Trimming stripped 4 bases from V and 3 bases from J, with 4 bases between. The CDR3 is made up of 12 amino acids.

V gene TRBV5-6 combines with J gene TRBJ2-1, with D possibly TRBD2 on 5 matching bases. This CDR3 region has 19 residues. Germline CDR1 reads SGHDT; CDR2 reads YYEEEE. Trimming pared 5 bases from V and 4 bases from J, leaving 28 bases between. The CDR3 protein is CASRLEGSELYFSYNEQFF. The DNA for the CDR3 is TGTGCCAGCAGGCTCGAGGGCAGTGAGCTATACTTCTCATACAATGAGCAGTTCTTC.

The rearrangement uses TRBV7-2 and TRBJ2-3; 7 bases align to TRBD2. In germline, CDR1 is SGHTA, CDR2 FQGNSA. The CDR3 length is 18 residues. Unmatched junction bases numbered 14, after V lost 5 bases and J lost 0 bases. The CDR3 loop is CASSPLKSGVRSTDTQYF. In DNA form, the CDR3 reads TGTGCCAGCAGCCCACTTAAAAGCGGGGTTAGGAGCACAGATACGCAGTATTTT.

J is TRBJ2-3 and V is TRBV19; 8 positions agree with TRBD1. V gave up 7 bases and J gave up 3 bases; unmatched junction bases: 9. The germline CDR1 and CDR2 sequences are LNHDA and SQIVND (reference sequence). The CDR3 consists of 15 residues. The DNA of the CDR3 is TGTGCCAGTACTGCCGACAGGGGTTTGACAGATACGCAGTATTTT. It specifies CASTADRGLTDTQYF.

The CDR3 spells CASSPRIILAKNIQYF. CDR3 sequence (DNA): TGTGCCAGCAGCCCACGGATAATACTAGCCAAAAACATTCAGTACTTC. The chain recombines TRBV5-8 with TRBJ2-4; D is undetermined. The germline gives CDR1 SGHTS, CDR2 YDEGEE. V lost 4 bases to trimming and J lost 0 bases, with 14 bases between them. The length of the CDR3 is 16 residues.

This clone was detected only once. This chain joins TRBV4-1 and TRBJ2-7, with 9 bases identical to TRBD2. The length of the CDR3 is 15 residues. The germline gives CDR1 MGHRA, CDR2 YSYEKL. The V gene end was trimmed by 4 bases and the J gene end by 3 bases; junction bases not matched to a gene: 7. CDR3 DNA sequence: TGCGCCAGCAGCCTTTTAGCGGGAGCGGGCTACGAGCAGTACTTC. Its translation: CASSLLAGAGYEQYF.

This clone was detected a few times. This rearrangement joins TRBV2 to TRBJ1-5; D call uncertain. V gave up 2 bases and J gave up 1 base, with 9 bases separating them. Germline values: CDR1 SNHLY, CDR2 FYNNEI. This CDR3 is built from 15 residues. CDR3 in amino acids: CASSELPASNQPQHF. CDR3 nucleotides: TGTGCCAGCAGTGAATTGCCAGCGAGCAATCAGCCCCAGCATTTT.

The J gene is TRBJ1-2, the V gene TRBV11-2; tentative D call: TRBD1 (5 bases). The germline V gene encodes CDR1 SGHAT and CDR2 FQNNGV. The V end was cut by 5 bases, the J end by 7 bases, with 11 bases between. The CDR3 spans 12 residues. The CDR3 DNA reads TGTGCCAGCAGCCACCGCCAGGGTGGCTACACCTTC. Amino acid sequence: CASSHRQGGYTF.

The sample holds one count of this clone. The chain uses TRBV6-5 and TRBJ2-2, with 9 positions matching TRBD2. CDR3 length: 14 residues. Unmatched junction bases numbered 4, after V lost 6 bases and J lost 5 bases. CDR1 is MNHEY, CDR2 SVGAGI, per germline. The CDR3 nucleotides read TGTGCCAGCAGGACTAGCGGTTATACCGGGGAGCTGTTTTTT. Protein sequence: CASRTSGYTGELFF.

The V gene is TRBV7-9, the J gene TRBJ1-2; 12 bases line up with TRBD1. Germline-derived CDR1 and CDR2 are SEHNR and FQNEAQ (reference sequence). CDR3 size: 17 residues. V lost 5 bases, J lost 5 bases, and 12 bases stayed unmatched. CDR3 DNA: TGTGCCAGCAGCACACCGGGACAGGGGGCTTTTCGATATGGCTACACCTTC. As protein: CASSTPGQGAFRYGYTF.

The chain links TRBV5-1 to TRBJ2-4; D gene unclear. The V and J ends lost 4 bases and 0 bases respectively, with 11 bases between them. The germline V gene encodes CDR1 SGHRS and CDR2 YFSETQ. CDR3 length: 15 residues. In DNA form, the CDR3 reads TGCGCCAGCAGCGAAGGGCTACAAGCCAAAAACATTCAGTACTTC. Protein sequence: CASSEGLQAKNIQYF.